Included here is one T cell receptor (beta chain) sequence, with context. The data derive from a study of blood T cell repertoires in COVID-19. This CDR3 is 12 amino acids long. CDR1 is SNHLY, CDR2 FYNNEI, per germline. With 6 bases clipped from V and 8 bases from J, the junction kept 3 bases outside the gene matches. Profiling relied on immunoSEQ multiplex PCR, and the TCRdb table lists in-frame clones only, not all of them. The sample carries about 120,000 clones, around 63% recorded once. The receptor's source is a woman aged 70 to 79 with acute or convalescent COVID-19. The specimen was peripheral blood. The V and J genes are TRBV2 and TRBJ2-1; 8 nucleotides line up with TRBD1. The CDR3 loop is CASRATGDEQFF. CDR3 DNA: TGTGCCAGCAGAGCGACAGGGGATGAGCAGTTCTTC. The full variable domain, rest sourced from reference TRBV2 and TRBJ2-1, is EPEVTQTPSHQVTQMGQEVILRCVPISNHLYFYWYRQILGQKVEFLVSFYNNEISEKSEIFDDQFSVERPDGSNFTLKIRSTKLEDSAMYFCASRATGDEQFFGPGTRLTVL.